This passage covers 32 T cell receptor beta chains from one sample sequenced in a study of blood T cell repertoires in COVID-19. Measured with immunoSEQ multiplex PCR; TCRdb has only the in-frame clones, and not every one. The repertoire consists of about 82,000 clones, with 70% to 90% occurring once and the leading ten covering 15% to 20%. The source material was peripheral blood. The receptor source for this set is an elderly man with active or convalescent COVID-19.

Concerning this clone: At one end, the junction sequence differs from germline, possibly due to a read error. This sequence joins TRBV20-1 and TRBJ1-2; D may be TRBD1 (5 bases). Germline V gene lookup returns CDR1 DFQATT and CDR2 SNEGSKA (reference sequence). This CDR3 has 10 amino acids. CDR3 in DNA: TGCAGTGCTTTCAGGGCGGGGTTCGTCTTC. Its protein product is CSAFRAGFVF.

The rearrangement uses TRBV18 and TRBJ1-1; 12 positions match TRBD1. The CDR3 spans 12 residues. Germline V gene sequence: CDR1 KGHSH, CDR2 LQKENI. Trimming cost V 8 bases and J 10 bases; bases outside gene matches: 5. The CDR3 loop is CASLGQGATAFF. DNA of the CDR3: TGTGCCAGCCTGGGACAGGGGGCGACAGCTTTCTTT.

Here the CDR3 reads CASSFRYRSNYGYTF. DNA of the CDR3: TGCGCCAGCAGCTTCCGTTATAGGAGTAACTATGGCTACACCTTC. The chain links TRBV5-1 to TRBJ1-2; D gene uncertain. V lost 2 bases and J lost 1, with 12 bases in between. From germline, CDR1 is SGHRS and CDR2 YFSETQ. The CDR3 runs to 15 residues. Filled out from reference TRBV5-1 and TRBJ1-2, the complete variable domain reads KAGVTQTPRYLIKTRGQQVTLSCSPISGHRSVSWYQQTPGQGLQFLFEYFSETQRNKGNFPGRFSGRQFSNSRSEMNVSTLELGDSALYLCASSFRYRSNYGYTFGSGTRLTVV.

This clone was detected a few times. The rearrangement links TRBV12-3 or TRBV12-4 to TRBJ1-3, with D unresolved. This CDR3 contains 13 residues. V was cut by 4 bases and J by 2 bases, with 6 bases left in between. This CDR3 reads CASSSGAGNTIYF. CDR3 coding DNA: TGTGCCAGCAGTTCCGGGGCTGGAAACACCATATATTTT.

The chain is built from TRBV5-4 and TRBJ1-3; 12 bases agree with TRBD1. Germline CDR1 SGHNT, CDR2 YYREEE (reference sequence). CDR3 length: 17 residues. The V segment lost 2 bases and the J segment 2 bases; nucleotides outside the gene matches: 5. CDR3 loop: CASSLRDRGLTGNTIYF. The CDR3 nucleotides read TGTGCCAGCAGCTTAAGGGACAGGGGGCTCACTGGAAACACCATATATTTT.

J is TRBJ1-1 and V is TRBV19; D unresolved. This CDR3 spans 13 amino acids. The germline V gene encodes CDR1 LNHDA and CDR2 SQIVND (reference sequence). Between the trimmed V and J ends, which lost 0 bases and 4 bases, there was a span of 6 bases. The CDR3 sequence is CASSIDDTTEAFF. The CDR3 DNA sequence: TGTGCCAGTAGTATAGACGACACCACTGAAGCTTTCTTT.

The chain joins TRBV4-1 to TRBJ2-1; 11 bases are a match to TRBD2. Germline CDR1 is MGHRA and CDR2 is YSYEKL. The CDR3 runs to 19 residues. The J segment lost 0 bases and the V segment lost 3 bases, leaving 10 bases of the junction unmatched. In DNA form, the CDR3 reads TGCGCCAGCAGCCAGAGGCTAACTAGCGGGGGCCCCTCCTACAATGAGCAGTTCTTC. It specifies CASSQRLTSGGPSYNEQFF.

The rearrangement joins TRBV3-1 (or the pseudogene TRBV3-2) to TRBJ1-1; no clear D gene. CDR3 length: 11 amino acids. Trimming removed 3 bases at V and 7 bases at J, with 6 bases between. Germline CDR1 is LGHDT and CDR2 is YNNKEL (reference sequence). The DNA of the CDR3 is TGTGCCAGCAGCCAGACGGGTGAAGCTTTCTTT. Translating gives CASSQTGEAFF.

The J gene is TRBJ1-6, the V gene TRBV10-3, with TRBD1 as a possible D gene (6 bases). This CDR3 is built from 15 residues. Germline V gene sequence: CDR1 ENHRY, CDR2 SYGVKD. V was shortened by 3 bases and J by 5 bases, with 11 bases between the two germline ends. The DNA for the CDR3 is TGTGCCATCAGTGAAGGGACACAAGATAATTCACCCCTCCACTTT. Translating gives CAISEGTQDNSPLHF.

The chain joins TRBV11-2 to TRBJ1-2, with D possibly being TRBD1 (5 bases). CDR3 size: 14 residues. CDR1 and CDR2 (germline): SGHAT, FQNNGV. Trimming cost V 3 bases and J 8 bases, with 16 bases left between them. Written as DNA, the CDR3 is TGTGCCAGCAGCTTCAACCAGGGATCCGACGGCTACACCTTC. Protein product: CASSFNQGSDGYTF.

This clone was recorded only once. The V gene is TRBV29-1, the J gene TRBJ2-1; 11 nucleotides match TRBD1. The CDR3 contains 14 residues. Trimming took 4 bases from V and 3 from J; bases not matched to a gene: 2. Per germline, CDR1 SQVTM and CDR2 ANQGSEA. In DNA, the CDR3 is TGCAGCGTTGTTGGGACAGGGGGCTACAATGAGCAGTTCTTC. The encoded protein is CSVVGTGGYNEQFF.

The V call is TRBV19, the J call TRBJ1-5, with 7 bases fitting TRBD1. Germline V gives CDR1 LNHDA, CDR2 SQIVND (reference sequence). The CDR3 is made up of 16 amino acids. Trimming took 3 bases from V and 4 from J; bases not matched to a gene: 9. The CDR3 region is CASSISGTVLNQPQHF. As DNA, the CDR3 is TGTGCCAGTAGTATTTCCGGGACAGTTTTGAATCAGCCCCAGCATTTT.

The chain links TRBV5-4 to TRBJ2-2, with D maybe TRBD2 (6 bases). V gave up 2 bases and J gave up 4 bases, with 18 bases separating them. The CDR3 is 17 amino acids. Germline CDR1 is SGHNT and CDR2 is YYREEE (reference sequence). CDR3 DNA: TGTGCCAGCAGCTTATACCCCTCTAGGGGAGGCACCGGGGAGCTGTTTTTT. As protein: CASSLYPSRGGTGELFF.

The chain recombines TRBV5-4 with TRBJ2-5, with TRBD1 matching 9 bases. The CDR3 totals 15 residues. J was trimmed by 5 bases and V by 5 bases; bases with no gene match: 10. Germline CDR1 and CDR2: SGHNT and YYREEE (reference sequence). The CDR3 nucleotides are TGTGCCAGCAGGCACCCCGGACAGGGGACCGAGACCCAGTACTTC. The encoded protein is CASRHPGQGTETQYF.

The CDR3 reads CASSEGTGGFNQPQHF. The CDR3, as DNA: TGTGCCAGCAGTGAAGGGACAGGGGGCTTCAATCAGCCCCAGCATTTT. J is TRBJ1-5 and V is TRBV28; 12 nucleotides line up with TRBD1. This CDR3 has 16 amino acids. Germline V gives CDR1 MDHEN, CDR2 SYDVKM. V lost 5 bases and J lost 3; bases outside the gene matches: 5.

V is TRBV11-3 and J is TRBJ2-3, with 8 bases identical to TRBD1. Per the germline V gene, CDR1 is SGHNT and CDR2 is YENEEA. The length of the CDR3 is 15 residues. Trimming removed 5 bases from V and 3 bases from J; junction bases left unmatched: 7. CDR3 loop: CASSVTGDGTDTQYF. In DNA, the CDR3 is TGTGCCAGCAGCGTGACAGGGGATGGGACAGATACGCAGTATTTT.

This sequence joins TRBV18 and TRBJ2-1, with TRBD2 matching over 7 bases. V gave up 3 bases and J gave up 5 bases; unmatched junction bases: 4. This CDR3 is built from 14 residues. Per the germline V gene, CDR1 is KGHSH and CDR2 is LQKENI. The CDR3 sequence: CASSPLAEDNEQFF. CDR3 bases: TGTGCCAGCTCACCGCTAGCGGAGGACAATGAGCAGTTCTTC.

This chain connects TRBV19 to TRBJ1-1, with TRBD1 matching 9 bases. CDR3 length: 16 residues. Trimming at V came to 2 bases and at J to 1 base, leaving 5 bases not matched to a gene. Per the germline V gene, CDR1 is LNHDA and CDR2 is SQIVND (reference sequence). CDR3 amino acids: CASSIRGDRANTEAFF. CDR3 coding DNA: TGTGCCAGTAGTATAAGGGGGGACAGGGCGAACACTGAAGCTTTCTTT.

As regards this clone: The junction departs from the called germline gene at one end, perhaps through a read error. The rearrangement uses TRBV6-5 and TRBJ2-3, with D possibly TRBD2 on 5 matching bases. Germline CDR1 is MNHEY and CDR2 is SVGAGI. The length of the CDR3 is 15 residues. The CDR3 DNA reads TGTGCCAGCGGTTATCAGGCGGGCCGCACAGATACGCAGTATTTT. It translates to CASGYQAGRTDTQYF.

The chain is built from TRBV10-3 and TRBJ1-1, with no clear D. Per the germline V gene, CDR1 is ENHRY and CDR2 is SYGVKD. Deletions cut 6 bases from V and 1 base from J, with 9 bases between. The CDR3 covers 13 residues. CDR3 DNA sequence: TGTGCCATCAGCTCTACAGCGAACACTGAAGCTTTCTTT. This translates into CAISSTANTEAFF.

V gene TRBV27 combines with J gene TRBJ2-2; TRBD1 is a possible D gene (6 bases). The CDR3 totals 21 residues. Looked up from germline, CDR1 is MNHEY and CDR2 is SMNVEV (reference sequence). V was trimmed by 6 bases and J by 6 bases, leaving 35 bases between them. Here the CDR3 reads CASSPLTGGQRSLLMPGELFF. The CDR3 nucleotides read TGTGCCAGCAGCCCCCTCACCGGCGGACAGAGAAGTTTGTTGATGCCCGGGGAGCTGTTTTTT.

The chain couples TRBV5-1 to TRBJ2-4; D not certain. V was shortened by 2 bases and J by 7 bases, with 16 bases between the two germline ends. CDR1 SGHRS and CDR2 YFSETQ come from the germline V gene. The CDR3 totals 15 residues. The CDR3 region has the DNA TGCGCCAGCAGCTTAGATCCAGGCCCCCGCAACATTCAGTACTTC. Its translation is CASSLDPGPRNIQYF.

This rearrangement joins TRBV21-1 to TRBJ2-5; the listed D gene, TRBD2, was not tested against the DNA. TRBV21-1 counts as a pseudogene. The CDR3 contains 13 residues. The CDR3 loop is CVMGTNQGETQYF. The CDR3 region has the DNA TGTGTCATGGGGACTAACCAGGGGGAGACCCAGTACTTC.

The J gene is TRBJ1-3, the V gene TRBV24-1; D not certain. V was clipped by 3 bases and J by 0 bases, with 11 bases between them. Germline V gene sequence: CDR1 KGHDR, CDR2 SFDVKD. The CDR3 has 16 residues. CDR3 region: CATSDPQENSGNTIYF. The CDR3 region has the DNA TGTGCCACCAGTGATCCTCAGGAAAACTCTGGAAACACCATATATTTT.

V and J are TRBV5-1 and TRBJ1-5; the D gene is possibly TRBD1 (6 bases). V was cut by 0 bases and J by 6 bases, with 10 bases left in between. The CDR3 has 14 amino acids. The V gene's germline CDR1 is SGHRS and CDR2 YFSETQ. As DNA, the CDR3 is TGCGCCAGCAGCTTGGGGGGGGGCAGTCAGCCCCAGCATTTT. Translation: CASSLGGGSQPQHF.

The chain is built from TRBV18 and TRBJ2-7; a weak D match, TRBD1 (6 bases). Trimming shortened V by 3 bases and J by 0 bases, and 9 bases separated the two germline ends. The CDR3 totals 14 residues. Germline V gene data show CDR1 as KGHSH and CDR2 as LQKENI. CDR3 in amino acids: CASSPLDSSYEQYV. CDR3 DNA sequence: TGTGCCAGCTCACCTTTGGACAGCTCCTACGAGCAGTACGTC.

J is TRBJ2-6 and V is TRBV7-9; TRBD2 aligns across 15 bases. V lost 5 bases and J lost 1; bases outside the gene matches: 3. CDR1 and CDR2 from the germline V gene are SEHNR and FQNEAQ (reference sequence). The CDR3 totals 18 residues. DNA for the CDR3: TGTGCCAGCAGCCCCGGGACTAGCGGGAGGTCTGGGGCCAACGTCCTGACTTTC. Translating gives CASSPGTSGRSGANVLTF.

The V and J genes are TRBV14 and TRBJ1-2; D unclear. The CDR3 covers 12 residues. Deletions cut 2 bases from V and 5 bases from J, with 6 bases between. Germline-derived CDR1 and CDR2 are SGHDN and FVKESK. CDR3: CASSQTGYGYTF. CDR3 in DNA: TGTGCCAGCAGCCAAACGGGTTATGGCTACACCTTC.

This clone was detected once. The chain joins TRBV27 to TRBJ2-5, with D perhaps matching TRBD1 (6 bases). The CDR3 contains 13 residues. Looked up from germline, CDR1 is MNHEY and CDR2 is SMNVEV (reference sequence). The germline V and J ends were trimmed by 5 bases and 1 base, with 8 bases remaining between them. The CDR3 bases are TGTGCCAGCAGTGGACAGATCCAAGAGACCCAGTACTTC. This codes for CASSGQIQETQYF.

The chain carries TRBV7-2 and TRBJ1-5; unclear D gene. The germline gives CDR1 SGHTA, CDR2 FQGNSA. Deletions cut 5 bases from V and 0 bases from J, with 17 bases between. The CDR3 runs to 17 residues. The CDR3 loop is CASSLTTELTSNQPQHF. The CDR3 nucleotides read TGTGCCAGCAGCCTGACGACGGAGCTCACTAGCAATCAGCCCCAGCATTTT.

V is TRBV5-1 and J is TRBJ1-3, with TRBD1 matching 8 bases. Germline assignment: CDR1 SGHRS and CDR2 YFSETQ. The CDR3 is 15 residues long. V gave up 4 bases and J gave up 4 bases; unmatched junction bases: 7. DNA for the CDR3: TGCGCCAGCAGCCCGGGACAGGCCCGGGGAAACACCATATATTTT. Its protein product is CASSPGQARGNTIYF.

The J gene is TRBJ2-3, the V gene TRBV4-1; D may be TRBD1 (5 bases). V was cut by 1 base and J by 6 bases, with 14 bases left in between. The germline gives CDR1 MGHRA, CDR2 YSYEKL. CDR3 length: 15 amino acids. Here the CDR3 reads CASSQGRGRADTQYF. The CDR3 DNA follows: TGCGCCAGCAGCCAAGGAAGGGGCCGGGCGGATACGCAGTATTTT.